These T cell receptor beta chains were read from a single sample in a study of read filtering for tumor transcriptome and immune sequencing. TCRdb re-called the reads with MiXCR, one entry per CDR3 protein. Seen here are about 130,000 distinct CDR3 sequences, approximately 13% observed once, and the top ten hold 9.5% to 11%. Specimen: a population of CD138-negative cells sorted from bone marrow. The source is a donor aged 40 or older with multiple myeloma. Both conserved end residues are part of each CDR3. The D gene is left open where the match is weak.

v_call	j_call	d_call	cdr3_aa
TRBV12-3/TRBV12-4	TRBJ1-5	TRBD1	CASSHTRTGGLQPQHF
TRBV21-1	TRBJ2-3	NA	CASSKAGCTDTQYF
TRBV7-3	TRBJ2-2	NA	CASRPAGSTGELFF
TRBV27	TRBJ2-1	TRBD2	CASSLEATSGRPNEQFF
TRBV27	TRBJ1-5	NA	CASSFLHQPQHF
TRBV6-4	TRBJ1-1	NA	CASSPLGGERAFF
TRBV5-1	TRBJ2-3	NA	CASSSRSVGSVDTQYF
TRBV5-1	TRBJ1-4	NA	CASSEGSATNEKLFF
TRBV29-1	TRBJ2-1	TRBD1	CSVVGTGSYNAQFF
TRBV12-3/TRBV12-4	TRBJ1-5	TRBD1	CASSPGTARGNQPQHF
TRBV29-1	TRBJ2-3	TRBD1	CSVELGQEITDTQYF
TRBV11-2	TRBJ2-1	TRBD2	CASRKGVAGDEQFF
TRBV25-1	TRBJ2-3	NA	CASSGTNLDTQYF
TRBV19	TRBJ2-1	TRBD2	CASSIDRGSGRAGYNEQFF
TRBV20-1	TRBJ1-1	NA	CSALTETANTEAFF
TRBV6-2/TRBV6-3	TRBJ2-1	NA	CASSYHDGSATEQFF
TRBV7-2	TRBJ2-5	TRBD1	CASSRDRGFTEAQYF
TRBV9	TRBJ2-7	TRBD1	CASSTGTGYSYEQYF
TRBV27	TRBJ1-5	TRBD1	CASSLDSGTGPNQPQHF
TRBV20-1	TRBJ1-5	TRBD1	CSAGIQGLNQPQHF
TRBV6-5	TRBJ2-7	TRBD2	CASNSGTSGSRVYEQYF
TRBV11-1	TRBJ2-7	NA	CASSPSLADGGEQYF